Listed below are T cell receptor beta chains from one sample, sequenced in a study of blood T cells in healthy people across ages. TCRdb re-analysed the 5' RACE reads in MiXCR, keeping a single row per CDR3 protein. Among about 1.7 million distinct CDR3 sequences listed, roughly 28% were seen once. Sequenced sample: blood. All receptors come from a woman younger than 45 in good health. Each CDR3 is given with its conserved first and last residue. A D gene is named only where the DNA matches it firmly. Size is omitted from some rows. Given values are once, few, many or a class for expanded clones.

cdr3_aa: CATSASRGLRNEQFF; cdr3_nt: TGTGCCACCAGTGCCTCGCGGGGTTTGAGGAATGAGCAGTTCTTC; clone_size: few; d_call: .; j_call: TRBJ2-1; v_call: TRBV24-1
cdr3_aa: CAWSVGTDTQYF; cdr3_nt: TGTGCCTGGAGTGTAGGGACAGATACGCAGTATTTT; clone_size: few; d_call: .; j_call: TRBJ2-3; v_call: TRBV30
cdr3_aa: CSVGGRALPGSDQETQYF; cdr3_nt: TGCAGCGTTGGGGGCCGAGCTTTACCGGGATCCGACCAAGAGACCCAGTACTTC; clone_size: many; d_call: .; j_call: TRBJ2-5; v_call: TRBV29-1
cdr3_aa: CASSLPSGTNILDEQFF; cdr3_nt: TGCGCCAGCAGCCTCCCCTCCGGGACCAACATTTTGGATGAGCAGTTCTTC; clone_size: .; d_call: .; j_call: TRBJ2-1; v_call: TRBV5-1
cdr3_aa: CASSANRVHTEAFF; cdr3_nt: TGTGCCAGCAGCGCGAACAGGGTACACACTGAAGCTTTCTTT; clone_size: .; d_call: .; j_call: TRBJ1-1; v_call: TRBV7-9
cdr3_aa: CASSYSYWNTDTQYF; cdr3_nt: TGTGCCAGCAGTTACTCGTATTGGAACACAGATACGCAGTATTTT; clone_size: few; d_call: .; j_call: TRBJ2-3; v_call: TRBV6-2/TRBV6-3
cdr3_aa: CASQRGPDQPQHF; cdr3_nt: TGTGCCAGCCAAAGGGGACCCGATCAGCCCCAGCATTTT; clone_size: .; d_call: .; j_call: TRBJ1-5; v_call: TRBV6-1
cdr3_aa: CASCRTGLLAGGRNEQFF; cdr3_nt: TGTGCCAGCTGCCGGACCGGACTACTAGCGGGGGGGCGGAATGAGCAGTTCTTC; clone_size: .; d_call: TRBD2; j_call: TRBJ2-1; v_call: TRBV28
cdr3_aa: CASSARTGAGATNEKLFF; cdr3_nt: TGTGCCAGCAGCGCCCGGACAGGGGCCGGTGCAACTAATGAAAAACTGTTTTTT; clone_size: .; d_call: TRBD1; j_call: TRBJ1-4; v_call: TRBV9
cdr3_aa: CASSQVSSYGYTF; cdr3_nt: TGCGCCAGCAGCCAAGTGTCCAGTTATGGCTACACCTTC; clone_size: many; d_call: .; j_call: TRBJ1-2; v_call: TRBV4-1
cdr3_aa: CASSTGTVRGEKLFF; cdr3_nt: TGCGCCAGCAGCACCGGGACAGTGCGGGGTGAAAAACTGTTTTTT; clone_size: few; d_call: TRBD1; j_call: TRBJ1-4; v_call: TRBV5-1
cdr3_aa: CASSESSDYSNQPQHF; cdr3_nt: TGTGCCAGCAGTGAGTCGTCCGACTATAGCAATCAGCCCCAGCATTTT; clone_size: few; d_call: .; j_call: TRBJ1-5; v_call: TRBV2
cdr3_aa: CASSGGVAGGAYEQYF; cdr3_nt: TGCGCCAGCAGCGGAGGAGTAGCGGGAGGCGCCTACGAGCAGTACTTC; clone_size: few; d_call: TRBD2; j_call: TRBJ2-7; v_call: TRBV5-1